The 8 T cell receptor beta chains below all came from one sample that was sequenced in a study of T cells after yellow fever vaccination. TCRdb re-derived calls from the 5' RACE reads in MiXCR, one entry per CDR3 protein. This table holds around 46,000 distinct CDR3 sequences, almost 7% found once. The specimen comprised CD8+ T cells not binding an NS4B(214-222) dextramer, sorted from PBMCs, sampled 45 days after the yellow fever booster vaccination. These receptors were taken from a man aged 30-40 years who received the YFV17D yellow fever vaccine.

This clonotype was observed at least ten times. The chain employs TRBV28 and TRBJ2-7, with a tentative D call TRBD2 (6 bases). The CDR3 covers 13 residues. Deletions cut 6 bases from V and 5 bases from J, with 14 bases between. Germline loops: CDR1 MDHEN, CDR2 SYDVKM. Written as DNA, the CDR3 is TGTGCCAGCAGGATGGAGGGAACGAACGAGCAGTACTTC. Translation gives CASRMEGTNEQYF.

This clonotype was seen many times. Here the CDR3 DNA reads TGTGCCAGCAGCTTCCCACCTAATGAAGCTTTCTTT. Translating it yields CASSFPPNEAFF. The chain has TRBV5-5 and TRBJ1-1; D uncertain. V was shortened by 2 bases and J by 7 bases, with 9 bases between the two germline ends. The CDR3 totals 12 residues. CDR1 and CDR2 (germline): SGHKS, YYEKEE (reference sequence).

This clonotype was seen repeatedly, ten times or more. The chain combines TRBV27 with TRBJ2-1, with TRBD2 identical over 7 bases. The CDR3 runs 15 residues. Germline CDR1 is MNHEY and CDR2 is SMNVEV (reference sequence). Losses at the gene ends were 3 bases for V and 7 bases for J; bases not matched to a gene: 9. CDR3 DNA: TGTGCCAGCAGTTTCGCAGCCGGACTAGGGAATGAGCAGTTCTTC. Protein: CASSFAAGLGNEQFF.

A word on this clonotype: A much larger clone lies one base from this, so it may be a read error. The CDR3 nucleotides are TGCAGCGCGCAGGGGGCGGGAGGCTACACCTTC. Amino acid sequence: CSAQGAGGYTF. J is TRBJ1-2 and V is TRBV29-1; 8 bases are a match to TRBD1. J was trimmed by 8 bases and V by 7 bases; bases with no gene match: 6. The germline V gene encodes CDR1 SQVTM and CDR2 ANQGSEA. This CDR3 spans 11 amino acids. Full variable domain (rest looked up from reference TRBV29-1 and TRBJ1-2): SAVISQKPSRDICQRGTSLTIQCQVDSQVTMMFWYRQQPGQSLTLIATANQGSEATYESGFVIDKFPISRPNLTFSTLTVSNMSPEDSSIYLCSAQGAGGYTFGSGTRLTVV.

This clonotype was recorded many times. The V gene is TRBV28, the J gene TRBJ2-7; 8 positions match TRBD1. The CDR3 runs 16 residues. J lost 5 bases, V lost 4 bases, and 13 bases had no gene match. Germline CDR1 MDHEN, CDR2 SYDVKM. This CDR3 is CASSYPGTGLIHEQYF. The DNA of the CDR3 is TGTGCCAGCAGTTATCCCGGGACAGGTTTAATACACGAGCAGTACTTC.

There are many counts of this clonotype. As DNA, the CDR3 is TGTGCCAGCAGTGATCCCGGACAGCAAGAGACCCAGTACTTC. Translating gives CASSDPGQQETQYF. The chain is built from TRBV25-1 and TRBJ2-5, with D perhaps TRBD1 (6 bases). The CDR3 extends over 14 amino acids. Looked up from germline, CDR1 is MGHDK and CDR2 is SYGVNS. V was trimmed by 3 bases and J by 2 bases, leaving 10 bases between them.

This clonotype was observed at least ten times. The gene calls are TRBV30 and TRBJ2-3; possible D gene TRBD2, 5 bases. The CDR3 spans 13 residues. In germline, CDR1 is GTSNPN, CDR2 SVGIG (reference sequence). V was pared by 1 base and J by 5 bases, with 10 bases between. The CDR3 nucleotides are TGTGCCTGGAGTGACGGGGTAGGAGATACGCAGTATTTT. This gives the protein CAWSDGVGDTQYF.

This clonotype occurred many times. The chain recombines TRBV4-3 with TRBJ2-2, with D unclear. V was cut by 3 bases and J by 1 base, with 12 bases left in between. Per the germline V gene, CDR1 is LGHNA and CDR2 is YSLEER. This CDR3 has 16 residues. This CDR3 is CASSQAWAGNTGELFF. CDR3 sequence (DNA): TGCGCCAGCAGCCAGGCGTGGGCCGGGAACACCGGGGAGCTGTTTTTT.